What follows is one TCR beta chain and its context. The data originate from a study of patients and donors after allogeneic stem cell transplantation. TCRdb analysed the RT-PCR reads with MiXCR anew, one entry per CDR3 protein. The sample contains 150,000 to 200,000 distinct CDR3 sequences, about 40% of which appear only once. This CDR3 has 11 residues. The V gene's germline CDR1 is SQVTM and CDR2 ANQGSEA. Trimming pared 3 bases from V and 8 bases from J, leaving 10 bases between. The receptor was derived from a human donor who was either an allogeneic HSCT recipient or a stem cell or donor lymphocyte infusion donor (not recorded which). It is not recorded whose cells these are; they may come from a transplant donor. Sequencing was performed on blood, either unsorted or a sorted T cell fraction (not recorded which). J is TRBJ1-2 and V is TRBV29-1; D not resolved. CDR3 amino acids: CSVDRRGGYTF. CDR3 DNA sequence: TGCAGCGTTGACCGGCGCGGGGGCTACACCTTC. Full variable domain (missing parts from reference TRBV29-1 and TRBJ1-2): SAVISQKPSRDICQRGTSLTIQCQVDSQVTMMFWYRQQPGQSLTLIATANQGSEATYESGFVIDKFPISRPNLTFSTLTVSNMSPEDSSIYLCSVDRRGGYTFGSGTRLTVV.